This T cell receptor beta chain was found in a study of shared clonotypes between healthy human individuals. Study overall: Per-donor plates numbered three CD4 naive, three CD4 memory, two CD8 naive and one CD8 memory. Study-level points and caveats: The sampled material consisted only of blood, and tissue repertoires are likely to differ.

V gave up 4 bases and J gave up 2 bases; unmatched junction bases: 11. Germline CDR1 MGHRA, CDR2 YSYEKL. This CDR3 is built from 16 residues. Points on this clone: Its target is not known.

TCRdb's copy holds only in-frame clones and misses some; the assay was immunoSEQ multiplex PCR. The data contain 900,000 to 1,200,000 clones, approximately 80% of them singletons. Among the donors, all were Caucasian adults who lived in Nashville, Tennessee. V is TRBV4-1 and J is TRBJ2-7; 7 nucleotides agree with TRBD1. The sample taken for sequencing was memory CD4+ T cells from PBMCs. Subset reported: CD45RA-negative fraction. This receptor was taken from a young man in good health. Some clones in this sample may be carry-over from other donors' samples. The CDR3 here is CASSRLFVQGTYEQYF. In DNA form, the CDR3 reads TGCGCCAGCAGCCGTCTTTTTGTACAGGGGACCTACGAGCAGTACTTC.